This TCR beta chain was observed in a study of a mutant IDH1 vaccine in newly diagnosed glioma. A word on this clone: Its cognate antigen is unknown.

This CDR3 has 13 amino acids. The V segment lost 5 bases and the J segment 9 bases; nucleotides outside the gene matches: 5. Germline CDR1 is SGHRS and CDR2 is YFSETQ. Time point: week 11, during vaccination. Mutant IDH1 20-mer peptide, at 300 ug, made up each vaccine dose, with topical imiquimod. TCRdb's copy holds only in-frame clones and misses some; the assay was immunoSEQ multiplex PCR. Among about 120,000 clones listed, around 77% were seen once. This receptor was taken from a man between 35 and 55 years old with glioma. The chain combines TRBV5-1 with TRBJ2-1, with 10 bases lining up with TRBD2. The specimen comprised PBMCs, sampled from a glioma patient whose treatment included an IDH1 peptide vaccine. This chain's CDR3 is CASRQREGIEQFF. The CDR3 DNA sequence: TGCGCCAGCAGACAGCGGGAGGGCATTGAGCAGTTCTTC.